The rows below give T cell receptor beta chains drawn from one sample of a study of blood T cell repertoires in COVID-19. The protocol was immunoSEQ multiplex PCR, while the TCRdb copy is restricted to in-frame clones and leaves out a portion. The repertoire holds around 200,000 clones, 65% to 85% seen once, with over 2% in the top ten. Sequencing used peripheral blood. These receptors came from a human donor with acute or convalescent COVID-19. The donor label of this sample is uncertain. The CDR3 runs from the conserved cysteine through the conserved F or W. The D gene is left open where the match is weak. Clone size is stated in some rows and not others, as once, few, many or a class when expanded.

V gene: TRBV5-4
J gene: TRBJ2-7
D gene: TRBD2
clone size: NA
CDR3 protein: CASSLDIVASGEYEQYF
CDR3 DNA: TGTGCCAGCAGCTTGGATATCGTGGCTAGCGGAGAATACGAGCAGTACTTC

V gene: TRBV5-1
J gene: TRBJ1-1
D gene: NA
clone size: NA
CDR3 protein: CASSLGALSNTEAFF
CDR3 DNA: TGCGCCAGCAGCTTGGGGGCCCTCTCAAACACTGAAGCTTTCTTT

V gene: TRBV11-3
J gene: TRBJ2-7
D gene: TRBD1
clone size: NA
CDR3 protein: CASSPGQGYEQYF
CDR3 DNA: TGTGCCAGCAGCCCCGGACAGGGTTACGAGCAGTACTTC

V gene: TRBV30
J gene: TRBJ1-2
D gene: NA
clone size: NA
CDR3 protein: CASPRRGEYGYTF
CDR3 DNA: TGCGCCTCCCCGCGGAGGGGCGAGTATGGCTACACCTTC

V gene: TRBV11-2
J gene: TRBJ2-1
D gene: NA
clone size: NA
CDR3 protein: CASSQARRNEQFF
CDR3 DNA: TGTGCCAGCAGCCAAGCCCGGAGGAATGAGCAGTTCTTC

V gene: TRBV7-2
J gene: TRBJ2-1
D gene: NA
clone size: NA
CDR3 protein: CASSLGLPGYNEQFF
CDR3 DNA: TGTGCCAGCAGCTTGGGACTCCCCGGGTACAATGAGCAGTTCTTC

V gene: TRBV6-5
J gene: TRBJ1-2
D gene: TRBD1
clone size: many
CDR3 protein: CASKGQSSYGYTF
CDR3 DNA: TGTGCCAGCAAGGGACAGAGCTCCTATGGCTACACCTTC

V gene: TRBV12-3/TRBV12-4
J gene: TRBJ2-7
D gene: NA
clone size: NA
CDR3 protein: CASSFLGPEQYF
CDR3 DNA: TGTGCCAGCAGTTTCCTGGGCCCCGAGCAGTACTTC

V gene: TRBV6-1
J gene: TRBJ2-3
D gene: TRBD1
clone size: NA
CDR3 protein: CASSGAGQGLTDTQYF
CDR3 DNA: TGTGCCAGCAGTGGAGCGGGACAGGGACTCACAGATACGCAGTATTTT

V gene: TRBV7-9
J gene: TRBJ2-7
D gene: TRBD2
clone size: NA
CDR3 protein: CASSPGLVYEQYF
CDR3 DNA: TGTGCCAGCAGCCCGGGACTAGTCTACGAGCAGTACTTC

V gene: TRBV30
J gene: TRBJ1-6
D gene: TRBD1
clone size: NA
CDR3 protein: CAKGQDNSPLHF
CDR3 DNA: TGTGCGAAGGGACAGGATAATTCACCCCTCCACTTT

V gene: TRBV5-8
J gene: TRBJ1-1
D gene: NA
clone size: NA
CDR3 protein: CASSLALGAGNTEAFF
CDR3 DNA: TGTGCCAGCAGCTTGGCCTTGGGGGCAGGGAACACTGAAGCTTTCTTT

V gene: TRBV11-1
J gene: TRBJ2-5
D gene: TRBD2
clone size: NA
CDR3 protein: CASSEVMGLGETQYF
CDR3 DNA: TGTGCCAGCAGTGAAGTCATGGGACTAGGAGAGACCCAGTACTTC

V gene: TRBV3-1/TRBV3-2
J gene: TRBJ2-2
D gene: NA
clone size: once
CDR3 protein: CASSQGRDGAGELFF
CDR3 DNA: TGTGCCAGCAGCCAAGGGCGGGACGGCGCCGGGGAGCTGTTTTTT

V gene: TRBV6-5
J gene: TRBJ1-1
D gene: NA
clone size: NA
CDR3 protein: CASSWDTNTEAFF
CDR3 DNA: TGTGCCAGCAGTTGGGACACGAACACTGAAGCTTTCTTT

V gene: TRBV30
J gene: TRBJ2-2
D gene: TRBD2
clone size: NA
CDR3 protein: CAWSVGGGVTGELFF
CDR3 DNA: TGTGCCTGGAGTGTCGGCGGGGGAGTCACCGGGGAGCTGTTTTTT

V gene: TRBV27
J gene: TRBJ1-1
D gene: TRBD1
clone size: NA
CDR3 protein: CASSRTGGLGAFF
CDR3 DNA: TGTGCCAGCAGCCGGACAGGGGGTTTGGGAGCTTTCTTT

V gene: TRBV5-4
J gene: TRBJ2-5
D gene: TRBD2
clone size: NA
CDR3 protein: CASTQIGTGGKETQYF
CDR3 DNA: TGTGCCAGCACCCAAATTGGCACCGGGGGGAAAGAGACCCAGTACTTC

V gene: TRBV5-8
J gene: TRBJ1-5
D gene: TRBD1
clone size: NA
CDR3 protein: CASSPGQGVGQPQHF
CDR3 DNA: TGTGCCTCAAGTCCGGGACAGGGAGTAGGTCAGCCCCAGCATTTT

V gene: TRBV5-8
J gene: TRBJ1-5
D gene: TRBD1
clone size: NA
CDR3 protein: CASSDGQGSNQPQHF
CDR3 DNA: TGTGCCAGCAGCGACGGACAGGGTAGCAATCAGCCCCAGCATTTT

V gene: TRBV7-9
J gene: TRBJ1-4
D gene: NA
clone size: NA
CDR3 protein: CASSLGETAVNEKLFF
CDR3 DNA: TGTGCCAGCAGCTTAGGTGAGACAGCCGTAAATGAAAAACTGTTTTTT

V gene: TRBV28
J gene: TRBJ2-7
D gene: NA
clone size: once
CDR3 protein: CATQGSLGYEQYF
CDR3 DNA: TGTGCCACGCAGGGGAGCCTAGGCTACGAGCAGTACTTC

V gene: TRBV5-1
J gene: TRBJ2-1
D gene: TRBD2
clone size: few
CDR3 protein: CASSLGSLAGKYNEQFF
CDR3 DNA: TGCGCCAGCAGTTTGGGGTCCCTAGCGGGTAAATACAATGAGCAGTTCTTC

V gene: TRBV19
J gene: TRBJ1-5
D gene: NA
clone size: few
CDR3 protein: CASSRTEGKGNQPQHF
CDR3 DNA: TGTGCCAGTAGTAGAACAGAGGGCAAGGGCAATCAGCCCCAGCATTTT

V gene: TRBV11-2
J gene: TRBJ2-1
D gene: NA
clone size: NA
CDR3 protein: CASSLDNGMDEQFF
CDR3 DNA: TGTGCCAGCAGCTTAGACAACGGGATGGATGAGCAGTTCTTC

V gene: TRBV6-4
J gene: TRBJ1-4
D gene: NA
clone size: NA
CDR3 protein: CASQRCANEKLFF
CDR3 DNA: TGTGCCAGCCAGAGGTGCGCGAATGAAAAACTGTTTTTT

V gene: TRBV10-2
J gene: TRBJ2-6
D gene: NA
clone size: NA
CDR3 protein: CASSDLLGLSSGANVLTF
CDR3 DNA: TGCGCCAGCAGTGATCTGCTGGGACTGAGCTCTGGGGCCAACGTCCTGACTTTC

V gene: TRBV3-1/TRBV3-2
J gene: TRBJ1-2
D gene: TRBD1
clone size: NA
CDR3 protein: CASSQVSRGKGYGYTF
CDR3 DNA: TGTGCCAGCAGCCAAGTCTCCAGGGGGAAAGGGTATGGCTACACCTTC

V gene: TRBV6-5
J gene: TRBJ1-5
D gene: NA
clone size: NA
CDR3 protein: CASKDLSNQPQHF
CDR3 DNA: TGTGCCAGCAAAGACTTGAGCAATCAGCCCCAGCATTTT

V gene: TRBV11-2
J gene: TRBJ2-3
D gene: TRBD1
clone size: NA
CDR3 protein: CASSLAPLQGDTQYF
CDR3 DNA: TGTGCCAGCAGCTTAGCTCCTTTACAGGGGGATACGCAGTATTTT

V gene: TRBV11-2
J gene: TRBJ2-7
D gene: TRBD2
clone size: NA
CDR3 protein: CASSSSGTGGFSEQYF
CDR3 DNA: TGTGCCAGCAGCTCAAGCGGGACGGGTGGTTTCTCCGAGCAGTACTTC

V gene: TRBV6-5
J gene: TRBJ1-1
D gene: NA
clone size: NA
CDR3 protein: CASGVSGLSGEAFF
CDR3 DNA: TGTGCCAGCGGAGTATCAGGGTTATCTGGAGAAGCTTTCTTT

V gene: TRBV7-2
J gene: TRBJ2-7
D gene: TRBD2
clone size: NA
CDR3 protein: CASCFGLAGDEQYF
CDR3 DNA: TGTGCCAGCTGCTTCGGACTAGCGGGAGACGAGCAGTACTTC